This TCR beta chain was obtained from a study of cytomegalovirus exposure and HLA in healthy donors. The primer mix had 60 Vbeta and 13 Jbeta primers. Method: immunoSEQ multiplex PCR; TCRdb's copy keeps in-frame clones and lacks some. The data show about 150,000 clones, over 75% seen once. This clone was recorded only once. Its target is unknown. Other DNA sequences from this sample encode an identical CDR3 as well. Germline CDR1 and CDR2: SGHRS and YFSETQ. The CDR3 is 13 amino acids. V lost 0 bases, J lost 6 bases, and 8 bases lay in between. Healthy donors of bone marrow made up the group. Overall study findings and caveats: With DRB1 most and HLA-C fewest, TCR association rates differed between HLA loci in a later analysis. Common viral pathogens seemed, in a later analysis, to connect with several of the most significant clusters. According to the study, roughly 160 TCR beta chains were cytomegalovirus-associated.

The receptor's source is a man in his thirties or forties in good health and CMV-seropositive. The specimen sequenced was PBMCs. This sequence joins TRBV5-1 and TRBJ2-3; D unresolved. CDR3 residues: CASSLASVDTQYF. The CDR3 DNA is TGCGCCAGCAGCTTGGCCTCGGTGGATACGCAGTATTTT.